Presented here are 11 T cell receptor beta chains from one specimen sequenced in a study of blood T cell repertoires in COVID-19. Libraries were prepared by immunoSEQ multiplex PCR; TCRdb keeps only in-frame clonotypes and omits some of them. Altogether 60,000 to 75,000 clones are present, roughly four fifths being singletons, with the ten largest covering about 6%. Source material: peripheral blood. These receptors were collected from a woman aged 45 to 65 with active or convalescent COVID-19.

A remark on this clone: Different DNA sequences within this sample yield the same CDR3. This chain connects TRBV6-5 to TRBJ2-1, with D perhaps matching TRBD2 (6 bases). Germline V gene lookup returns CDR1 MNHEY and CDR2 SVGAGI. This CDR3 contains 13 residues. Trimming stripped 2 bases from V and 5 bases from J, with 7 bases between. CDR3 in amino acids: CASSYRLDNEQFF. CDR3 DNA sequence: TGTGCCAGCAGTTACCGACTAGACAATGAGCAGTTCTTC.

Here the CDR3 DNA reads TGTGCCATCAGCGGACAGGCTAATGAAAAACTGTTTTTT. Its protein is CAISGQANEKLFF. This rearrangement joins TRBV10-3 to TRBJ1-4, with TRBD1 matching over 7 bases. The CDR3 contains 13 residues. The V gene's germline CDR1 is ENHRY and CDR2 SYGVKD. Trimming took 6 bases from V and 3 from J; bases not matched to a gene: 1.

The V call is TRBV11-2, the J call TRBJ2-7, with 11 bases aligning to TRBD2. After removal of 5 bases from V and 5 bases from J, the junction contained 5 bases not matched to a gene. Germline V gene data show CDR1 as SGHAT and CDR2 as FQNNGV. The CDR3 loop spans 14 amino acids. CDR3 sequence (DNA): TGTGCCAGCAGCGGAACTAGCGGGAGCCACGAGCAGTACTTC. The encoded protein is CASSGTSGSHEQYF.

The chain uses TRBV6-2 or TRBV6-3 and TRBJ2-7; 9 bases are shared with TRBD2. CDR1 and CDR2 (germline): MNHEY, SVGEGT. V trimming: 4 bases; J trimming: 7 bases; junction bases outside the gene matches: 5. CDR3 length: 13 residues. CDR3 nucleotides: TGTGCCAGCAGTTGGACTAGCGTCAAGGAGCAGTACTTC. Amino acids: CASSWTSVKEQYF.

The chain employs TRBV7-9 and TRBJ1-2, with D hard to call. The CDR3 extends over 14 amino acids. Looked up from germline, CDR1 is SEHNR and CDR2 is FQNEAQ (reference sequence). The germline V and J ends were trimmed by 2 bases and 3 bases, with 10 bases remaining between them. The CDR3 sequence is CASSLTPSDYGYTF. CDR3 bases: TGTGCCAGCAGCTTAACTCCTTCCGACTATGGCTACACCTTC.

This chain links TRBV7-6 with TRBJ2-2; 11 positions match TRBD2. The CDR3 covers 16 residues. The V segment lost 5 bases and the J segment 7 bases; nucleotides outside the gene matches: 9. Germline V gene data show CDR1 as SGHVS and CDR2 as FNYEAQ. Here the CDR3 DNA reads TGTGCCAGCAGCCCGAGGACTAGCGGGTGGATCGGGGAGCTGTTTTTT. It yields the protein CASSPRTSGWIGELFF.

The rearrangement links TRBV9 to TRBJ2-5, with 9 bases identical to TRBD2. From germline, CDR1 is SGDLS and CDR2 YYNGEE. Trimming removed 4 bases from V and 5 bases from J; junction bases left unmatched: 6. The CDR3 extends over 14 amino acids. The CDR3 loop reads CASSSGLAGETQYF. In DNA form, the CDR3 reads TGTGCCAGCAGCTCGGGACTAGCTGGGGAGACCCAGTACTTC.

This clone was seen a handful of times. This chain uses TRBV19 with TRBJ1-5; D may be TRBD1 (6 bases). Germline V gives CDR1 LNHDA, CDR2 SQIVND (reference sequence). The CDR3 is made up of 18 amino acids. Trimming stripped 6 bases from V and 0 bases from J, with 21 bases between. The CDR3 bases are TGTGCCAGTAGCTTGACAGGCCCGTTAAAATATAGCAATCAGCCCCAGCATTTT. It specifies CASSLTGPLKYSNQPQHF.

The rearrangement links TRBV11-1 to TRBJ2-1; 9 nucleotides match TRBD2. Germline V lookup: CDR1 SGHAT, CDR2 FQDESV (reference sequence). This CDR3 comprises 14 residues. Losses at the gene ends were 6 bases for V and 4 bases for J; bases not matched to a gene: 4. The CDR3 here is CASSFSGGYNEQFF. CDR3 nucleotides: TGTGCCAGCAGTTTTAGCGGGGGATACAATGAGCAGTTCTTC.

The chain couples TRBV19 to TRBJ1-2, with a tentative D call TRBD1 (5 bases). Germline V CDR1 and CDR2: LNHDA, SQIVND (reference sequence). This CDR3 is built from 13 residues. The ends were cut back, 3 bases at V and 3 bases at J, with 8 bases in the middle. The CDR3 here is CASSMQGDYGYTF. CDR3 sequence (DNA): TGTGCCAGTAGTATGCAGGGTGACTATGGCTACACCTTC.

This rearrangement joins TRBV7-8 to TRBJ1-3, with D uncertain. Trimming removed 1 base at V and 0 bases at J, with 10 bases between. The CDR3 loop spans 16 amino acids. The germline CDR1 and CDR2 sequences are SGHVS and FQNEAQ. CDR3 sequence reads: CASSLVTAVSGNTIYF. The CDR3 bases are TGTGCCAGCAGCTTAGTAACAGCCGTCTCTGGAAACACCATATATTTT.